Each of the 18 T cell receptor beta chains below was sequenced from the same sample in a study of spatial heterogeneity in lung cancer. The study's findings and limits: Tumoral mutation counts were tracked by counts of expanded intratumoral alpha and beta TCRs.

TCRdb analysed the 5' RACE reads with MiXCR anew, one entry per CDR3 protein. The data hold 16,000 or so distinct CDR3 sequences, with 4.5% to 7.5% observed a single time. The sample's time point: sample taken at primary tumor resection. Their antigen targets remain unknown. The sample here was lung tumor tissue, taken at surgery. The receptors derive from a female donor with early-stage non-small cell lung cancer.

The table lists this clonotype with many counts. This beta chain turned up in a library designed for alpha chains; as an off-target read, its abundance says little. The chain carries TRBV5-1 and TRBJ2-5, with a possible D match to TRBD2 (6 bases). This CDR3 is built from 14 residues. CDR1 and CDR2 from the germline V gene are SGHRS and YFSETQ. Deletions cut 7 bases from V and 1 base from J, with 14 bases between. The CDR3 nucleotides are TGCGCCAGCGCGTCGGCGGGATTCCAAGAGACCCAGTACTTC. Encoded protein: CASASAGFQETQYF.

In regard to this clonotype: Little can be read into the size of this beta chain, an off-target read in a library designed for alpha chains. The chain employs TRBV4-2 and TRBJ2-2, with D maybe TRBD1 (5 bases). Per the germline V gene, CDR1 is LGHNA and CDR2 is YNFKEQ. V was shortened by 0 bases and J by 1 base, with 12 bases between the two germline ends. The CDR3 spans 17 residues. Here the CDR3 reads CASSQEGVVVNTGELFF. As DNA, the CDR3 is TGTGCCAGCAGCCAAGAAGGGGTGGTCGTGAACACCGGGGAGCTGTTTTTT.

This clonotype was recorded many times. This beta chain was picked up by a library intended for alpha chains and is off target, so its count carries little meaning. The chain recombines TRBV10-3 with TRBJ2-5; 10 nucleotides agree with TRBD2. The germline V gene has CDR1 ENHRY and CDR2 SYGVKD. CDR3 length equals 17 residues. The V and J ends lost 5 bases and 1 base, in that order; junction bases with no gene match: 10. CDR3 bases: TGTGCCATCAGTCGGCAGCGGGAGGGCCTGGTCCAAGAGACCCAGTACTTC. Amino acids: CAISRQREGLVQETQYF.

This clonotype was recorded a few times. This beta chain was picked up by a library intended for alpha chains and is off target, so its count carries little meaning. The chain joins TRBV7-9 to TRBJ2-3; 9 nucleotides line up with TRBD2. Germline trimming cut 6 bases from V and 4 bases from J; bases unmatched to any gene: 8. The CDR3 consists of 15 residues. Germline V lookup: CDR1 SEHNR, CDR2 FQNEAQ (reference sequence). Here the CDR3 DNA reads TGTGCCAGCAGACCCGGGACTAGCAGAGCAGATACGCAGTATTTT. This sequence encodes CASRPGTSRADTQYF.

This clonotype was counted at least ten times. This beta chain lies outside the target of a library built for alpha chains; its clone size means little. The CDR3 region is CASSLSHSSNEKLFF. In DNA, the CDR3 is TGTGCCAGCAGCTTATCGCACAGCTCTAATGAAAAACTGTTTTTT. The genes are TRBV7-2 and TRBJ1-4; D uncertain. Germline assignment: CDR1 SGHTA and CDR2 FQGNSA. There are 15 residues in the CDR3. Trimming left V 2 bases short and J 3 bases short, with 10 bases between.

As regards this clonotype: This beta chain is an unintended read in a library built for alpha chains; its size means little. The CDR3: CASSPSVEGRETQYF. The CDR3 DNA is TGCGCCAGCAGCCCGTCTGTGGAGGGGAGAGAGACCCAGTACTTC. V gene TRBV5-1 combines with J gene TRBJ2-5; TRBD2 might be the D (6 bases). Trimming cost V 4 bases and J 4 bases, with 17 bases left between them. CDR3 length equals 15 residues. Germline V CDR1 and CDR2: SGHRS, YFSETQ.

This clonotype was observed many times. Within a library made for alpha chains, this beta chain is off target, and its count is uninformative. The chain uses TRBV7-8 and TRBJ2-2; D gene ambiguous. CDR1 and CDR2 (germline): SGHVS, FQNEAQ. V lost 0 bases, J lost 1 base, and 6 bases lay in between. CDR3 length equals 15 residues. The CDR3 here is CASSLATGNTGELFF. The CDR3 nucleotides are TGTGCCAGCAGCTTAGCTACGGGGAACACCGGGGAGCTGTTTTTT.

This clonotype was observed many times. This beta chain represents an off-target read in a library built for alpha chains; its size is of limited meaning. The genes are TRBV7-9 and TRBJ2-1, with 11 bases lining up with TRBD2. Germline CDR1 is SEHNR and CDR2 is FQNEAQ (reference sequence). The length of the CDR3 is 15 residues. Trimming cost V 3 bases and J 6 bases; bases outside gene matches: 4. The CDR3: CASSLNSGRANEQFF. The CDR3, as DNA: TGTGCCAGCAGCTTGAATAGCGGGAGGGCCAATGAGCAGTTCTTC.

This clonotype was seen ten or more times. This beta chain is a stray read from a library made for alpha chains; its abundance is not meaningful. The gene calls are TRBV29-1 and TRBJ2-7; D is possibly TRBD2 (6 bases). Trimming shortened V by 1 base and J by 5 bases, and 18 bases separated the two germline ends. CDR1 is SQVTM, CDR2 ANQGSEA, per germline. The CDR3 has 15 amino acids. The CDR3, as DNA: TGCAGCGTTGAAGGCGGATGGGGGGTAACCGACGAGCAGTACTTC. Protein product: CSVEGGWGVTDEQYF.

Note on this clonotype: For a library built for alpha chains, this beta chain is a stray read; little rests on its size. This chain joins TRBV12-5 and TRBJ2-7; D is ambiguous. This CDR3 has 14 residues. With 3 bases removed from V and 2 bases from J, the gap between germline ends came to 11 bases. Germline CDR1 and CDR2: LGHNT and FRNRAP. The chain's CDR3 is CASGLEAGPYEQYF. In DNA, the CDR3 is TGTGCTAGTGGTTTAGAGGCAGGCCCCTACGAGCAGTACTTC. Combining the CDR3 with reference TRBV12-5 and TRBJ2-7 gives the whole variable domain DARVTQTPRHKVTEMGQEVTMRCQPILGHNTVFWYRQTMMQGLELLAYFRNRAPLDDSGMPKDRFSAEMPDATLATLKIQPSEPRDSAVYFCASGLEAGPYEQYFGPGTRLTVT.

This clonotype was seen many times. Since it is a stray read in a library aimed at alpha chains, this beta chain has a size that is not meaningful. The rearrangement joins TRBV20-1 to TRBJ2-2; D possibly corresponds to TRBD2 (5 bases). Germline V gene data show CDR1 as DFQATT and CDR2 as SNEGSKA (reference sequence). The ends were cut back, 0 bases at V and 2 bases at J, with 10 bases in the middle. The CDR3 contains 15 residues. CDR3 sequence reads: CSAREQRRNTGELFF. The CDR3 DNA reads TGCAGTGCTAGAGAACAGCGGAGAAACACCGGGGAGCTGTTTTTT.

This clonotype showed up many times. This beta chain represents an off-target read in a library built for alpha chains; its size is of limited meaning. The chain has TRBV4-2 and TRBJ2-7; TRBD1 matches at 10 bases. The V gene end was trimmed by 4 bases and the J gene end by 4 bases; junction bases not matched to a gene: 4. This CDR3 comprises 14 residues. CDR1 and CDR2 from the germline V gene are LGHNA and YNFKEQ. The CDR3, as DNA: TGTGCCAGCAGCCGACGGACAGGGGGGTACGAGCAGTACTTC. This codes for CASSRRTGGYEQYF.

Details on this clonotype: This beta chain is a stray read from a library made for alpha chains; its abundance is not meaningful. This chain joins TRBV6-1 and TRBJ1-1, with D tentatively TRBD1 (5 bases). Between the trimmed V and J ends, which lost 7 bases and 7 bases, there was a span of 19 bases. The germline gives CDR1 MNHNS, CDR2 SASEGT. The CDR3 covers 14 residues. This chain's CDR3 is CASTTFGGKNEAFF. CDR3 nucleotide sequence: TGTGCCAGCACCACCTTTGGGGGAAAAAATGAAGCTTTCTTT.

This clonotype ranks as medium-sized. This beta chain appears as a stray read in a library generated for alpha chains; its size is not informative. This chain uses TRBV9 with TRBJ1-1; D might be TRBD1 (5 bases). The CDR3 extends over 15 amino acids. The V gene's germline CDR1 is SGDLS and CDR2 YYNGEE. V lost 3 bases and J 7 bases, leaving 19 bases between the germline ends. In DNA form, the CDR3 reads TGTGCCAGCAGCGCGCGAGGTTTAGGGGCCCATGAAGCTTTCTTT. It encodes CASSARGLGAHEAFF.

This clonotype ranks as medium-sized (0.01 to 0.1%). This beta chain is an off-target read within a library intended for alpha chains, so its frequency means little. The J gene is TRBJ2-3, the V gene TRBV7-3; TRBD1 matches at 8 bases. CDR1 and CDR2 from the germline V gene are SGHTA and FQGTGA. With V trimmed by 5 bases and J by 1 base, 5 bases remained unmatched. The CDR3 is 15 residues long. CDR3: CASSAGTGRTDTQYF. CDR3 DNA sequence: TGTGCCAGCAGCGCCGGGACAGGCCGCACAGATACGCAGTATTTT.

This clonotype was detected many times. As an off-target read in a library built for alpha chains, this beta chain has a frequency of little significance. The V call is TRBV29-1, the J call TRBJ2-5; D unclear. The CDR3 is 12 amino acids. Germline V CDR1 and CDR2: SQVTM, ANQGSEA. The V gene lost 7 bases and the J gene lost 1 base, with 10 bases spanning the gap. The CDR3 sequence: CSAHPAQETQYF. The CDR3 DNA sequence: TGCAGCGCCCATCCGGCCCAAGAGACCCAGTACTTC.

Many counts were recorded for this clonotype. Little can be read into the size of this beta chain, an off-target read in a library designed for alpha chains. The V call is TRBV11-1, the J call TRBJ2-1, with D possibly TRBD2 on 6 matching bases. The CDR3 has 15 residues. V lost 3 bases and J 8 bases, leaving 17 bases between the germline ends. Germline-derived CDR1 and CDR2 are SGHAT and FQDESV (reference sequence). CDR3 DNA: TGTGCCAGCAGCTTGCCTAGCGTGAAGGTAGATGAGCAGTTCTTC. It translates to CASSLPSVKVDEQFF.

This clonotype was seen ten or more times. This beta chain appears as a stray read in a library generated for alpha chains; its size is not informative. The chain recombines TRBV7-2 with TRBJ2-1, with 9 positions matching TRBD2. Germline CDR1 reads SGHTA; CDR2 reads FQGNSA. V gave up 3 bases and J gave up 4 bases; unmatched junction bases: 4. This CDR3 is built from 15 residues. The CDR3 protein is CASSFRSGGYNEQFF. The DNA of the CDR3 is TGTGCCAGCAGCTTTCGGAGCGGGGGGTACAATGAGCAGTTCTTC.